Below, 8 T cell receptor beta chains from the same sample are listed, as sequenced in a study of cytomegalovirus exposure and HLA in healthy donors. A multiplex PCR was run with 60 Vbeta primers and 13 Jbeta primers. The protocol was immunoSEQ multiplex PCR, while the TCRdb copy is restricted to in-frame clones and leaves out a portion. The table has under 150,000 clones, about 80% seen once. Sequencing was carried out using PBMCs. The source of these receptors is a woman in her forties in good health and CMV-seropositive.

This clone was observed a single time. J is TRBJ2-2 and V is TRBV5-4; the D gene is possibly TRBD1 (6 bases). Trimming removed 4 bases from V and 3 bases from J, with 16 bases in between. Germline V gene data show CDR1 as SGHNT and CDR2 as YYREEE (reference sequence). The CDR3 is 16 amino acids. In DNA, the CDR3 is TGTGCCAGCAGCACAGGGACGGTCCGGGACACCGGGGAGCTGTTTTTT. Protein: CASSTGTVRDTGELFF. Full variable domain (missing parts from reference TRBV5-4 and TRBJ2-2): ETGVTQSPTHLIKTRGQQVTLRCSSQSGHNTVSWYQQALGQGPQFIFQYYREEENGRGNFPPRFSGLQFPNYSSELNVNALELDDSALYLCASSTGTVRDTGELFFGEGSRLTVL.

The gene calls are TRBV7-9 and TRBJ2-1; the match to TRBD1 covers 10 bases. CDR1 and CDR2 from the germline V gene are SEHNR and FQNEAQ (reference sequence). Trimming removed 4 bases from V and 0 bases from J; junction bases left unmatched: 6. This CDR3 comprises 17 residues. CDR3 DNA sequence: TGTGCCAGCAGCTCGACAGGGGGCGCCCCCTCCTACAATGAGCAGTTCTTC. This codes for CASSSTGGAPSYNEQFF.

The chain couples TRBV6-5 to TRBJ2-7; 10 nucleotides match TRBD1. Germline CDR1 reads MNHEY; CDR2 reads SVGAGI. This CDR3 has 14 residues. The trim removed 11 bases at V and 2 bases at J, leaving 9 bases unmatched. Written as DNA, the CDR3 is TGTGCCTCCTCCGCCGGGACAGGGGCCTACGAGCAGTACTTC. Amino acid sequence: CASSAGTGAYEQYF.

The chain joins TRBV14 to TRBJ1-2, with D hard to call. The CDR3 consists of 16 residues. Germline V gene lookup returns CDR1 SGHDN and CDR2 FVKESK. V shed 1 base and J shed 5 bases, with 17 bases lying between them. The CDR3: CASSQGSGTLRYGYTF. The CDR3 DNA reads TGTGCCAGCAGCCAAGGGAGCGGAACCCTAAGATATGGCTACACCTTC.

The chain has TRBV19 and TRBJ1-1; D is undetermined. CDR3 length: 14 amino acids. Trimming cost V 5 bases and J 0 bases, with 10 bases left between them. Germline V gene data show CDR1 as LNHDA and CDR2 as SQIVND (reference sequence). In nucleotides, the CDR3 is TGTGCCAGTAGTGCCCGACGGGTGAACACTGAAGCTTTCTTT. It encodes CASSARRVNTEAFF.

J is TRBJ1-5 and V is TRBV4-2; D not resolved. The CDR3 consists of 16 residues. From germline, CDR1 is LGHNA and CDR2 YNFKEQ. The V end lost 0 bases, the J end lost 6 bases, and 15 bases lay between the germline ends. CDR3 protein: CASSQDLATMGQPQHF. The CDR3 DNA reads TGTGCCAGCAGCCAAGATCTGGCGACAATGGGTCAGCCCCAGCATTTT.

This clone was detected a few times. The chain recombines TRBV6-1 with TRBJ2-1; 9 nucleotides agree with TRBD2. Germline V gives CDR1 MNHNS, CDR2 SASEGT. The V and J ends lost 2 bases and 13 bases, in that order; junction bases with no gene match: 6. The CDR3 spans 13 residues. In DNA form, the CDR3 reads TGTGCCAGCAGTGAACAAGAGCGGGAGGTTCAGTTCTTC. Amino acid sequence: CASSEQEREVQFF.

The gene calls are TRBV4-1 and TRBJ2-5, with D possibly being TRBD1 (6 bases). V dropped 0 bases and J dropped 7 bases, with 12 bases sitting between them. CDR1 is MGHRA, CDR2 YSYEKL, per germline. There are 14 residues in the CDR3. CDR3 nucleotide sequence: TGCGCCAGCAGCCAAGATACAGGGTTAGGGACCCAGTACTTC. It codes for CASSQDTGLGTQYF.